This paragraph reports one TCR beta chain. The data originate from a study of blood T cell repertoires in COVID-19. Whole-study context: Some COVID-19 samples were acute and others convalescent; all came from the United States, Italy and Spain. The cDNA or gDNA used as material had been derived from T cells, B-cell-depleted T cells, or PBMCs.

The V and J ends lost 1 base and 4 bases, in that order; junction bases with no gene match: 7. This CDR3 has 16 residues. The germline CDR1 and CDR2 sequences are SGHVS and FQNEAQ. TCRdb's copy holds only in-frame clones and misses some; the assay was immunoSEQ multiplex PCR. The sample yields roughly 380,000 clones, roughly 86% seen once. Sequencing was carried out using peripheral blood. This chain joins TRBV7-8 and TRBJ2-3; 8 bases are a match to TRBD2. The source is a human donor with acute or convalescent COVID-19. The donor label of this sample is uncertain. In DNA form, the CDR3 reads TGTGCCAGCAGCTTAGTCGGGAGGGCCCTTGCAGATACGCAGTATTTT. Its translation: CASSLVGRALADTQYF.